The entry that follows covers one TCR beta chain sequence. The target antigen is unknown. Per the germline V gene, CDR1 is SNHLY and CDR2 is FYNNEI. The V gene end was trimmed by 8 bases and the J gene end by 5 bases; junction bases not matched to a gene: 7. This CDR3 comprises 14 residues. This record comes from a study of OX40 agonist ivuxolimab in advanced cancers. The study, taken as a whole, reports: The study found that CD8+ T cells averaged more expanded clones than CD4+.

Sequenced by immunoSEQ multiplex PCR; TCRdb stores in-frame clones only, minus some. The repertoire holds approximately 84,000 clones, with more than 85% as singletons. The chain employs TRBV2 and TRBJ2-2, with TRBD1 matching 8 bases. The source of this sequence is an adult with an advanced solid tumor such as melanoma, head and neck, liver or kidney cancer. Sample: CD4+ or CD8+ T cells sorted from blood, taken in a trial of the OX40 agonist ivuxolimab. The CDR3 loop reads CASLGQVTTGELFF. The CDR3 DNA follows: TGTGCCAGCCTGGGACAGGTGACGACCGGGGAGCTGTTTTTT.